This T cell receptor beta chain emerged from a study of shared clonotypes between healthy human individuals. About the research overall: Researchers assigned three CD4 naive, three CD4 memory, two CD8 naive and one CD8 memory plate to each donor.

The CDR3 totals 18 residues. Generated by immunoSEQ multiplex PCR, the TCRdb table keeps only in-frame clones and is missing some. This sample has approximately 2.1 million clones; roughly 93% occur once, and the top ten carry about 0.41%. The donors, all of them Caucasian adults, lived in Nashville, Tennessee. Source material: naive CD4+ T cells from PBMCs. Subset: CD45RA+ positively selected. The TCR sequence derives from a man aged 18 to 29 in good health. Some clones in this sample may be carry-over from other donors' samples. The genes are TRBV12-2 and TRBJ1-5; TRBD1 reflects the table's D call only, with no check against the DNA. TRBV12-2 is assigned pseudogene status. CDR3 loop: CASRLFRNRARRNQPQHF. The CDR3 nucleotides read TGTGCAAGTCGCTTGTTCCGAAACAGGGCGAGGCGCAATCAGCCCCAGCATTTT.